This T cell receptor beta chain was retrieved from a study of control samples from healthy donors and cancer patients. Sequenced by immunoSEQ multiplex PCR; TCRdb stores in-frame clones only, minus some. Of 80,000 or so clones listed, 94% are singletons. The germline CDR1 and CDR2 sequences are KGHSH and LQKENI. The CDR3 is 15 residues long. Trimming shortened V by 1 base and J by 6 bases, and 15 bases separated the two germline ends. The sequencing input was blood. This TCR derives from a woman aged 35 to 49 in good health. The genes are TRBV18 and TRBJ1-1, with D unclear. CDR3 residues: CASSPREGQSAEAFF. In DNA form, the CDR3 reads TGTGCCAGCTCACCACGGGAGGGCCAATCCGCTGAAGCTTTCTTT.